Presented here are 21 T cell receptor beta chains from one specimen sequenced in a study of post-analysis software for immune sequencing data. The study's findings and limits: Included in a set of roughly five TRBV segments more frequent in patients than controls were TRBV5-6, TRBV5-1 and TRBV20-1.

No cognate antigen is known for these TCRs. cDNA libraries for TCR beta contained unique molecular identifiers. TCRdb itself ran the PCR reads through MiXCR, one entry per CDR3 protein. The profile shows some 700,000 distinct CDR3 sequences, approximately 60% of them singletons. The sequenced material came from blood. These receptors originate from a girl aged 2 to 9 with multiple sclerosis.

The V and J genes are TRBV20-1 and TRBJ2-7, with D perhaps TRBD1 (5 bases). The CDR3 extends over 12 amino acids. Between the trimmed V and J ends, which lost 2 bases and 3 bases, there was a span of 8 bases. Germline CDR1 DFQATT, CDR2 SNEGSKA (reference sequence). CDR3 loop: CSARSQGYEQYF. The CDR3 DNA follows: TGCAGTGCTAGAAGCCAGGGCTACGAGCAGTACTTC.

V is TRBV5-5 and J is TRBJ1-5, with 8 bases lining up with TRBD1. CDR3 length: 14 residues. The V gene's germline CDR1 is SGHKS and CDR2 YYEKEE (reference sequence). The trim removed 4 bases at V and 5 bases at J, leaving 5 bases unmatched. The CDR3, as DNA: TGTGCCAGCAGCCTCGGACAGGGTTATCAGCCCCAGCATTTT. Its translation: CASSLGQGYQPQHF.

This clonotype was seen a few times. The genes are TRBV29-1 and TRBJ1-2, with 9 positions matching TRBD1. The CDR3 consists of 14 residues. Trimming cost V 7 bases and J 3 bases; bases outside gene matches: 9. In germline, CDR1 is SQVTM, CDR2 ANQGSEA. Written as DNA, the CDR3 is TGCAGCGCCAACCCGGGACAGGGTGACTATGGCTACACCTTC. Residues: CSANPGQGDYGYTF.

This clonotype was picked up a small number of times. The J gene is TRBJ2-6, the V gene TRBV12-3 or TRBV12-4, with D tentatively TRBD1 (5 bases). This CDR3 is 15 amino acids long. The V end lost 7 bases, the J end lost 3 bases, and 13 bases lay between the germline ends. The CDR3 DNA is TGTGCCAGCACGAAGGGGTCGAGTGGGGCCAACGTCCTGACTTTC. This encodes CASTKGSSGANVLTF.

V gene TRBV25-1 combines with J gene TRBJ2-6; 9 bases fit TRBD1. Germline loops: CDR1 MGHDK, CDR2 SYGVNS. The CDR3 length is 16 residues. Trimming took 6 bases from V and 1 from J; bases not matched to a gene: 4. The CDR3 spells CASRTGGLSGANVLTF. The CDR3 DNA reads TGTGCCAGCAGGACAGGGGGACTATCTGGGGCCAACGTCCTGACTTTC.

V and J are TRBV29-1 and TRBJ2-1, with a tentative D call TRBD1 (5 bases). The CDR3 sequence is 12 residues long. Per the germline V gene, CDR1 is SQVTM and CDR2 is ANQGSEA. Trimming removed 7 bases at V and 3 bases at J, with 10 bases between. The CDR3 DNA reads TGCAGCGCCCTGGACAACTACAATGAGCAGTTCTTC. Translated, it gives CSALDNYNEQFF.

The rearrangement joins TRBV29-1 to TRBJ2-5; tentative D call: TRBD2 (5 bases). V was trimmed by 8 bases and J by 4 bases, leaving 14 bases between them. CDR1 is SQVTM and CDR2 is ANQGSEA in the germline V gene. The CDR3 extends over 12 amino acids. DNA for the CDR3: TGCAGCATATTACGGAGCGGAGAGACCCAGTACTTC. Its translation: CSILRSGETQYF.

This chain connects TRBV5-1 to TRBJ2-1, with TRBD2 identical over 11 bases. This CDR3 has 18 amino acids. The trim removed 0 bases at V and 5 bases at J, leaving 10 bases unmatched. The germline CDR1 and CDR2 sequences are SGHRS and YFSETQ. CDR3 loop: CASSLALAGGQPHNEQFF. The CDR3 DNA is TGCGCCAGCAGCTTGGCCCTAGCGGGGGGCCAGCCCCACAATGAGCAGTTCTTC.

This clonotype was recorded a few times. This chain uses TRBV29-1 with TRBJ2-7, with unresolved D. The CDR3 totals 12 residues. V was trimmed by 4 bases and J by 2 bases, leaving 9 bases between them. Per the germline V gene, CDR1 is SQVTM and CDR2 is ANQGSEA. The CDR3 loop reads CSVVELTYEQYF. As DNA, the CDR3 is TGCAGCGTTGTGGAGCTCACCTACGAGCAGTACTTC.

J is TRBJ2-7 and V is TRBV5-6, with a weak D call TRBD1 (6 bases). Germline CDR1 reads SGHDT; CDR2 reads YYEEEE. Deletions cut 3 bases from V and 1 base from J, with 14 bases between. This CDR3 has 15 amino acids. CDR3 in amino acids: CASSWQGTLSYEQYF. In DNA form, the CDR3 reads TGTGCCAGCAGCTGGCAGGGGACCTTATCCTACGAGCAGTACTTC.

This clonotype has just a few counts. Its ends do not fully match the called genes, so a read error is possible. DNA for the CDR3: TGCAGCGTATGGACAGATAATCAGCCTCAGCATTTT. Translated: CSVWTDNQPQHF. The chain carries TRBV29-1 and TRBJ1-5, with TRBD1 as a possible D gene (6 bases). Germline CDR1 and CDR2: SQVTM and ANQGSEA. The CDR3 has 12 amino acids.

This chain joins TRBV10-3 and TRBJ1-2; unclear D gene. This CDR3 is built from 13 residues. Per germline, CDR1 ENHRY and CDR2 SYGVKD. V was clipped by 8 bases and J by 2 bases, with 12 bases between them. CDR3 sequence (DNA): TGTGCCATCTCGGAGGGATCAAACTATGGCTACACCTTC. This translates into CAISEGSNYGYTF.

The chain carries TRBV7-9 and TRBJ1-6, with 7 bases that match TRBD1. Germline CDR1 SEHNR, CDR2 FQNEAQ (reference sequence). CDR3 length equals 13 residues. Trimming cost V 5 bases and J 11 bases; bases outside gene matches: 6. The CDR3 sequence is CASSIDRAAPLHF. The CDR3, as DNA: TGTGCCAGCAGCATCGACAGGGCCGCACCCCTCCACTTT.

This clonotype has a handful of counts. The chain employs TRBV10-2 and TRBJ2-5, with 7 bases that match TRBD1. Trimming took 6 bases from V and 6 from J; bases not matched to a gene: 13. In germline, CDR1 is WSHSY, CDR2 SAAADI. The CDR3 is made up of 15 amino acids. The CDR3 nucleotides read TGCGCCAGCAGGGCCGACAGGGATTCGGCGCAGACCCAGTACTTC. Encoded protein: CASRADRDSAQTQYF.

This clonotype appeared a single time. The chain employs TRBV7-8 and TRBJ1-2, with D perhaps TRBD1 (5 bases). Trimming cost V 2 bases and J 2 bases, with 12 bases left between them. The CDR3 length is 15 residues. Germline assignment: CDR1 SGHVS and CDR2 FQNEAQ. CDR3: CASSLLDTVNYGYTF. The CDR3 nucleotides are TGTGCCAGCAGCTTATTGGACACAGTCAACTATGGCTACACCTTC.

J is TRBJ2-1 and V is TRBV10-3; maybe TRBD2 (6 bases). The V end lost 6 bases, the J end lost 0 bases, and 15 bases lay between the germline ends. The CDR3 has 16 residues. Germline V gene data show CDR1 as ENHRY and CDR2 as SYGVKD. The CDR3 spells CAIREPRGFSYNEQFF. The DNA for the CDR3 is TGTGCCATCAGAGAGCCGCGGGGTTTCTCCTACAATGAGCAGTTCTTC.

V and J are TRBV20-1 and TRBJ1-5, with D maybe TRBD1 (6 bases). Germline V CDR1 and CDR2: DFQATT, SNEGSKA (reference sequence). The V end lost 1 base, the J end lost 6 bases, and 16 bases lay between the germline ends. The CDR3 consists of 15 residues. CDR3: CSARVPGQGRQPQHF. CDR3 coding DNA: TGCAGTGCTAGAGTTCCGGGACAAGGACGTCAGCCCCAGCATTTT.

The J gene is TRBJ2-7, the V gene TRBV18; the match to TRBD1 covers 11 bases. The CDR3 length is 13 residues. The V segment lost 0 bases and the J segment 8 bases; nucleotides outside the gene matches: 0. Looked up from germline, CDR1 is KGHSH and CDR2 is LQKENI. The CDR3 sequence: CASSPPDRGQQYF. CDR3 coding DNA: TGTGCCAGCTCACCACCGGACAGGGGGCAGCAGTACTTC.

J is TRBJ2-7 and V is TRBV5-1, with D perhaps assigned TRBD1 or TRBD2 (6 bases each). Germline V lookup: CDR1 SGHRS, CDR2 YFSETQ. The length of the CDR3 is 16 residues. Trimming removed 5 bases at V and 5 bases at J, with 23 bases between. DNA of the CDR3: TGCGCCAGCAGTTCTGGGGGGCCGGGAGCGGTCCACGAGCAGTACTTC. Translating it yields CASSSGGPGAVHEQYF.

The chain joins TRBV6-2 or TRBV6-3 to TRBJ1-5; the D is unclear. V was shortened by 6 bases and J by 0 bases, with 9 bases between the two germline ends. The germline V gene has CDR1 MNHEY and CDR2 SVGEGT. The CDR3 sequence is 14 residues long. The CDR3 sequence: CASRRGFSNQPQHF. The CDR3 DNA reads TGTGCCAGCAGGCGGGGATTTAGCAATCAGCCCCAGCATTTT.

This chain connects TRBV11-2 to TRBJ2-1; 11 bases are a match to TRBD2. The germline CDR1 and CDR2 sequences are SGHAT and FQNNGV. The length of the CDR3 is 17 residues. Losses at the gene ends were 4 bases for V and 4 bases for J; bases not matched to a gene: 9. CDR3 residues: CASSSPRLAGRYNEQFF. The CDR3 DNA sequence: TGTGCCAGCAGCTCACCGAGACTAGCGGGGAGATACAATGAGCAGTTCTTC. Full variable domain (outside the CDR3, taken from reference TRBV11-2 and TRBJ2-1): EAGVAQSPRYKIIEKRQSVAFWCNPISGHATLYWYQQILGQGPKLLIQFQNNGVVDDSQLPKDRFSAERLKGVDSTLKIQPAKLEDSAVYLCASSSPRLAGRYNEQFFGPGTRLTVL.